This TCR beta chain was sequenced for a study of memory CD4+ T cells and cytomegalovirus serostatus. Study details: Healthy Belgian adult donors included under ten CMV-positive and fewer than 25 CMV-negative people. Points from the study as a whole: The CMV-associated TCR signature appears largely within the CD4+ memory repertoire. 67 of 164 known CMV-associated TCRbeta sequences appeared in CD4+ memory. Repertoires predicted CMV serostatus with median bootstrapped AUC of approximately 0.95.

Germline assignment: CDR1 LNHDA and CDR2 SQIVND (reference sequence). Trimming pared 0 bases from V and 3 bases from J, leaving 12 bases between. The CDR3 sequence is 16 residues long. Some clones are missing from TCRdb's copy, which holds only in-frame ones; the method was immunoSEQ multiplex PCR. The table has more than 45,000 clones, 70% to 85% seen once; the top ten hold approximately 0.55%. The sort gate was single viable CD3+CD4+CD8-CD45RO+ cells for memory CD4+ T cells. A remark on this clone: As yet, its antigen is unknown.

The chain has TRBV19 and TRBJ1-5; D gene uncertain. This sequence originates from an adult in good health and CMV-seronegative. The sequenced sample was memory CD4+ T cells from blood. The CDR3 loop reads CASSIDTDYYNQPQHF. DNA for the CDR3: TGTGCCAGTAGTATAGACACCGATTACTACAATCAGCCCCAGCATTTT.